This entry is about one T cell receptor (beta chain). The junction departs from the called germline gene at one end, perhaps through a read error. This record comes from a study of tumor-infiltrating lymphocytes in primary liver carcinoma. Study as a whole: Spanning 30 to 69 years of age, the patients were men and women. Lesions, classed as T1-T3 N0M0, spanned roughly 4.2 to 10 cm across. Samples returned roughly 3.5 to 7.13 million productive TCRbeta reads, a yield that was similar across tissue types.

The roughly 17-31 mg bulk tissue piece was not sorted before simultaneous RNA and DNA extraction. A primer matching the constant region was used to make TCR beta cDNA from around 550 ng of total RNA. Researchers made the TCR beta libraries by running three nested multiplex PCR rounds with slightly modified ARM-PCR. TCRdb reanalysed the multiplex PCR reads using MiXCR and keeps one entry per CDR3 protein. The sample contains tens of thousands of distinct CDR3 sequences, roughly 74% of which appear only once. The clonotype comes from a middle-aged man with primary liver carcinoma and hepatitis B virus infection. The specimen was tumor-adjacent normal liver tissue.

The CDR3 here is CASSFELAGVSSYNEQFF. CDR3 DNA: TGTGCCAGCAGCTTTGAGCTAGCGGGAGTCAGCTCCTACAATGAACAGTTCTTC. The chain couples TRBV5-6 to TRBJ2-1, with 10 bases matching TRBD2. The germline V gene encodes CDR1 SGHDT and CDR2 YYEEEE. The CDR3 is 18 residues long.